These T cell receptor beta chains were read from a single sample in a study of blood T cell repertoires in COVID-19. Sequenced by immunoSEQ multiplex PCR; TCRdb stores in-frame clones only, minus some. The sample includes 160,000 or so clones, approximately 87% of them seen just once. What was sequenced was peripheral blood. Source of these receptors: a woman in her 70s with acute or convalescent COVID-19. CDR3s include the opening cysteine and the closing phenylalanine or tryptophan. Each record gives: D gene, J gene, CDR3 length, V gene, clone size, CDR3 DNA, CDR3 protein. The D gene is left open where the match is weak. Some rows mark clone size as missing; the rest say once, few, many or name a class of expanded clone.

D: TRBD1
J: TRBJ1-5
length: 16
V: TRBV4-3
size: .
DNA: TGCGCCAGTCGGGAGGGGGCACCGTCTTTTGGGCAGCCCCAGCATTTT
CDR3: CASREGAPSFGQPQHF

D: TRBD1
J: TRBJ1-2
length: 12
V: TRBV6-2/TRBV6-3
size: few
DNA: TGTGCCAGCAGCCAGACAGGGGGAGGCTACACCTTC
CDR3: CASSQTGGGYTF

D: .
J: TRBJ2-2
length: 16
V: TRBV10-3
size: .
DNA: TGTGCCATCAGTGAGCGGCAGGGTGAATGGGGCGGGGAGCTGTTTTTT
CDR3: CAISERQGEWGGELFF

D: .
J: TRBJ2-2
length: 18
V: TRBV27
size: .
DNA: TGTGCCAGCAGTTTATCCTCGGACAGCGGATGGGATCCGGGGGAGCTGTTTTTT
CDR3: CASSLSSDSGWDPGELFF

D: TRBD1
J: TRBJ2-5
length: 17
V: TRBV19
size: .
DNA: TGTGCCAGTAGTCCACTCACGTCGACAGGGTGGATGGAGACCCAGTACTTC
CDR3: CASSPLTSTGWMETQYF

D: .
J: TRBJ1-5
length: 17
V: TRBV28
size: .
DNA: TGTGCCAGCAGTTTGATAAGAGGGCTGTATAGCAATCAGCCCCAGCATTTT
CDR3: CASSLIRGLYSNQPQHF

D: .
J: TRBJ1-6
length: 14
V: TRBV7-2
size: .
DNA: TGTGCCAGCAGCTTGAAGGGAGGCAATTCACCCCTCCACTTT
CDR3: CASSLKGGNSPLHF

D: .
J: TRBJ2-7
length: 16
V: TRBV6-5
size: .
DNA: TGTGCCAGCAGTTCATACGCTCGAACAGGCTCCTACGAGCAGTACTTC
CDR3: CASSSYARTGSYEQYF

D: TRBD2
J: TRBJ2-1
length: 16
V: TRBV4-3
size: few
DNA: TGCGCCAGCAGCCAAGAAGGGACTAGCTCCTACAATGAGCAGTTCTTC
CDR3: CASSQEGTSSYNEQFF

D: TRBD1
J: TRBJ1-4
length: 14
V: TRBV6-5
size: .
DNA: TGTGCCAGCAGATCGACAGGGACTAGTGAAAAACTGTTTTTT
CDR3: CASRSTGTSEKLFF

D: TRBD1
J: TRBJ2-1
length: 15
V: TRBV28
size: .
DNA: TGTGCCAGCAGTGCCCCCGGACAGGGTGTCAATGAGCAGTTCTTC
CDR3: CASSAPGQGVNEQFF

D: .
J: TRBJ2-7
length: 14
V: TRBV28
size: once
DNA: TGTGCCAGCAGTTTGCGGGATCGAACCTACGAGCAGTACTTC
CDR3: CASSLRDRTYEQYF

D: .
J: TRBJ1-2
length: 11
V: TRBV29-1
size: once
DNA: TGCAGCGAAAGCGCCGGGGGGGGCTACACCTTC
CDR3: CSESAGGGYTF

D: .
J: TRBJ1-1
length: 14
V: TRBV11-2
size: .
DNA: TGTGCCAGCAGCCCCCCCGCGCGGGTTACTGAAGCTTTCTTT
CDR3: CASSPPARVTEAFF

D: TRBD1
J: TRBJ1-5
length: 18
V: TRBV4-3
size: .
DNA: TGCGCCAGCAGCCAAGGAGTTTGGGGACAGGGTCTCAATCAGCCCCAGCATTTT
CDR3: CASSQGVWGQGLNQPQHF

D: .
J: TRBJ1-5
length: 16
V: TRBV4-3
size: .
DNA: TGCGCCAGCAGCCAAGATCTTCGGGGGGGCAATCAGCCCCAGCATTTT
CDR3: CASSQDLRGGNQPQHF

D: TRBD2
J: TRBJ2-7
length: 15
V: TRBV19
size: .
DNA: TGTGCCAGTAGTATCAGGACTAGCGGCTCCTACGAGCAGTACTTC
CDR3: CASSIRTSGSYEQYF

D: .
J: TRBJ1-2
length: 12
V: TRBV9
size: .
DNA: TGTGCCAGCAGCGACGGGGGTCGAGGCTACACCTTC
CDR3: CASSDGGRGYTF

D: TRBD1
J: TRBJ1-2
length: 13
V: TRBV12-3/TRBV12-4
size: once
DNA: TGTGCCAGCAGCCCTGGGACAGCCTATGGCTACACCTTC
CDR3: CASSPGTAYGYTF

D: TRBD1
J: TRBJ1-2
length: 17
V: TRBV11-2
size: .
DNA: TGTGCCAGCAGCCCAGGGACAGGGGGCCTTGCAAACTATGGCTACACCTTC
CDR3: CASSPGTGGLANYGYTF

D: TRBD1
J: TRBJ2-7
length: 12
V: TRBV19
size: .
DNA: TGTGCCAGTGGACAGGGGCGTTCCGAGCAGTACTTC
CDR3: CASGQGRSEQYF

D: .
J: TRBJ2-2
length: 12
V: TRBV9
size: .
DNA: TGTGCCAGCAGCCCCGACACCGGGGAGCTGTTTTTT
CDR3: CASSPDTGELFF

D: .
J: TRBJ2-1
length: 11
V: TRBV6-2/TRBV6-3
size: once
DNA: TGTGCCAGCAGCCTCCTCGATGAGCAGTTCTTC
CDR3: CASSLLDEQFF

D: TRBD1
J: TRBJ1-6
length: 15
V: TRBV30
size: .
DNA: TGTGCCTGGAGAGTCCCGGGACAGCGTAATTCACCCCTCCACTTT
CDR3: CAWRVPGQRNSPLHF

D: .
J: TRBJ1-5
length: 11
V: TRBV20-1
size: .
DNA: TGCAGTGCGAGCGGTAATCAGCCCCAGCATTTT
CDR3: CSASGNQPQHF

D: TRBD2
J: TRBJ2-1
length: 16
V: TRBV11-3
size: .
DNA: TGTGCCAGCAGCTTAGGTGCAGGGTCGGGAGGGAATGAGCAGTTCTTC
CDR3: CASSLGAGSGGNEQFF

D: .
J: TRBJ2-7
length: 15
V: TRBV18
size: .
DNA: TGTGCCAGCTCACCCCGACAGGCCCGCTCCTACGAGCAGTACTTC
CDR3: CASSPRQARSYEQYF

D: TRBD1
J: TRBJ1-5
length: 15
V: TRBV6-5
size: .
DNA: TGTGCCAGCAGCTCTTTTCAGGGGGCAGGTCAGCCCCAGCATTTT
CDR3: CASSSFQGAGQPQHF

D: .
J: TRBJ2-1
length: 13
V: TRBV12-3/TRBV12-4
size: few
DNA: TGTGCCAGCATGGCTAGCTGGGGCAATGAGCAGTTCTTC
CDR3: CASMASWGNEQFF

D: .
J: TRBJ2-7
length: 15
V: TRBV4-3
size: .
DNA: TGCGCCAGCAGCCAAGATAGCAGAAGCTCCTACGAGCAGTACTTC
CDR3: CASSQDSRSSYEQYF

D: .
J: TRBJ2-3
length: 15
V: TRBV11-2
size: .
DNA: TGTGCCAGCAGCTTAGGACTCCCTAGCACAGATACGCAGTATTTT
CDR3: CASSLGLPSTDTQYF

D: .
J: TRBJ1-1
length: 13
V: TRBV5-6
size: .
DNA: TGTGCCAGCAGGGTGACAGCGCACACTGAAGCTTTCTTT
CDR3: CASRVTAHTEAFF

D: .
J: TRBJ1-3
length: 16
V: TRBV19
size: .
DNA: TGTGCCAGTAGTTCGACTGGACTGAACTCTGGAAACACCATATATTTT
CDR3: CASSSTGLNSGNTIYF

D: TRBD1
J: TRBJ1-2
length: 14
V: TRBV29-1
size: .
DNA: TGCAGCGTTGAAGGGGCGACAGGGGACTTTAGCTACACCTTC
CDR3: CSVEGATGDFSYTF

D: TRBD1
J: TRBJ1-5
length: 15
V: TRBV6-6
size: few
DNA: TGTGCCAGCAGGGGGACAGGGCGTGGCAATCAGCCCCAGCATTTT
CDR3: CASRGTGRGNQPQHF

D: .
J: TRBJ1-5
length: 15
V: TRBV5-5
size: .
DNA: TGTGCCAGCAGCTTGGGTCAGGCAGGCAATCAGCCCCAGCATTTT
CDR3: CASSLGQAGNQPQHF

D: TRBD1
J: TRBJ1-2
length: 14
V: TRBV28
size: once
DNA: TGTGCCAGCAGTTTATGGGGACAGGGTACTGGCTACACCTTC
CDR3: CASSLWGQGTGYTF

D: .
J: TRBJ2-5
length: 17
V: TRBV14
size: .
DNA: TGTGCCAGCAGCCAAGTGGGTGGGACATTCGACCAAGAGACCCAGTACTTC
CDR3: CASSQVGGTFDQETQYF

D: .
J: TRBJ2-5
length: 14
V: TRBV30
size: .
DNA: TGTGCCTGGAGTGCCGGGACTCCGAGTGAGACCCAGTACTTC
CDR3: CAWSAGTPSETQYF

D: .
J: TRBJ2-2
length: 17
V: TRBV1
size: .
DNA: TGCACCAGCAGCCAAGATCTCGGGAGGGCCAACACCGGGGAGCTGTTTTTT
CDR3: CTSSQDLGRANTGELFF

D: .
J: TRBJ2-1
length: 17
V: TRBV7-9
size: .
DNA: TGTGCCAGCAGCCCCCGAACCGGGACTCCGAGAACTAATGAGCAGTTCTTC
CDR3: CASSPRTGTPRTNEQFF

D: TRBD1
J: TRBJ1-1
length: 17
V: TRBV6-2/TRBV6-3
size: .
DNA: TGTGCCAGCACCCCGGGGACAGGGGTTCAAACCGTCACTGAAGCTTTCTTT
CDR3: CASTPGTGVQTVTEAFF

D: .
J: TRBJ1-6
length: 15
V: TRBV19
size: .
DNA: TGTGCCAGTAGTGCCCAGACACTCTATAATTCACCCCTCCACTTT
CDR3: CASSAQTLYNSPLHF

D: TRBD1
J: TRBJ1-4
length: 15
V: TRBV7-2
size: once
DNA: TGTGCCAGCAGCAGACAGGGGACCTATAATGAAAAACTGTTTTTT
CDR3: CASSRQGTYNEKLFF

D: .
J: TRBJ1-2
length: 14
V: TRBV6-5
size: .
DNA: TGTGCCAGCAGGGAGGGCGGGCTGAACTATGGCTACACCTTC
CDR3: CASREGGLNYGYTF

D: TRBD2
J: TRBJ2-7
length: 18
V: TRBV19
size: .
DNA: TGTGCCAGTAGTACCGGACCCCGAGGGAGCGGGGGAGTTTACGAGCAGTACTTC
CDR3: CASSTGPRGSGGVYEQYF

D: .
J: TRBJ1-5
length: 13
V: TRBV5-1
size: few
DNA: TGCGCCAGCAGCCAGGGTAGGGGCCAGCCCCAGCATTTT
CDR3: CASSQGRGQPQHF

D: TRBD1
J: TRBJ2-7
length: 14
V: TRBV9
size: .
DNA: TGTGCCAGCAGCGTAGGGGGACAGGGGCACGAGCAGTACTTC
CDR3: CASSVGGQGHEQYF

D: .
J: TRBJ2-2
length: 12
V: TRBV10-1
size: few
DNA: TGCGCCAGCGGCGGATACGCCGGGGAGCTGTTTTTT
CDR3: CASGGYAGELFF

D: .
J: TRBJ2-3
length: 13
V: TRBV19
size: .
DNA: TGTGCCAGTAGTCCGGGACACACAGATACGCAGTATTTT
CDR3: CASSPGHTDTQYF

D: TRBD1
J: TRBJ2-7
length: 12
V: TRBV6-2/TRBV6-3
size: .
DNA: TGTGCCAGCAGTGACGACAGGGTCGAGCAGTACTTC
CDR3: CASSDDRVEQYF

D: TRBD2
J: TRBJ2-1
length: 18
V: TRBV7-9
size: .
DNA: TGTGCCAGCAGTTGGACTAGCGCCCCCCCAAGGATCTACAATGAGCAGTTCTTC
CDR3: CASSWTSAPPRIYNEQFF

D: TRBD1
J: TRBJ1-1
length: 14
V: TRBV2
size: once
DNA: TGTGCCAGCAGTTATACAGGGGTTTTAACTGAAGCTTTCTTT
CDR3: CASSYTGVLTEAFF

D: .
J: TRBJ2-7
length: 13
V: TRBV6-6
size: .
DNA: TGTGCCAGCGCCGCGGCTGGCTCCTACGAGCAGTACTTC
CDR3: CASAAAGSYEQYF